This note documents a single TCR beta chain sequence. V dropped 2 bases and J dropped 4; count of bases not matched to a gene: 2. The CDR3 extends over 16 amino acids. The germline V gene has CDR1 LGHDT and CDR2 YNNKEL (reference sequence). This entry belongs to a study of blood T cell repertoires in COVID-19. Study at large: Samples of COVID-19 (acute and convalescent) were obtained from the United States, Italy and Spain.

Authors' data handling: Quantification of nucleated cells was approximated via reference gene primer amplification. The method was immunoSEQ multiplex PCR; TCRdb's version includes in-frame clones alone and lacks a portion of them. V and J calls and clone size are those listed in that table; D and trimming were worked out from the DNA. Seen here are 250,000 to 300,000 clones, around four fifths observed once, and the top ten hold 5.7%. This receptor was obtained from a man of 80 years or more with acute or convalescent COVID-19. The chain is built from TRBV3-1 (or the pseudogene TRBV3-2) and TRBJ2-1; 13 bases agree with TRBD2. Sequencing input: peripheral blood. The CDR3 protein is CASSQRLAGGYNEQFF. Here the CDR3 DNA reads TGTGCCAGCAGCCAAAGACTAGCGGGAGGTTACAATGAGCAGTTCTTC.